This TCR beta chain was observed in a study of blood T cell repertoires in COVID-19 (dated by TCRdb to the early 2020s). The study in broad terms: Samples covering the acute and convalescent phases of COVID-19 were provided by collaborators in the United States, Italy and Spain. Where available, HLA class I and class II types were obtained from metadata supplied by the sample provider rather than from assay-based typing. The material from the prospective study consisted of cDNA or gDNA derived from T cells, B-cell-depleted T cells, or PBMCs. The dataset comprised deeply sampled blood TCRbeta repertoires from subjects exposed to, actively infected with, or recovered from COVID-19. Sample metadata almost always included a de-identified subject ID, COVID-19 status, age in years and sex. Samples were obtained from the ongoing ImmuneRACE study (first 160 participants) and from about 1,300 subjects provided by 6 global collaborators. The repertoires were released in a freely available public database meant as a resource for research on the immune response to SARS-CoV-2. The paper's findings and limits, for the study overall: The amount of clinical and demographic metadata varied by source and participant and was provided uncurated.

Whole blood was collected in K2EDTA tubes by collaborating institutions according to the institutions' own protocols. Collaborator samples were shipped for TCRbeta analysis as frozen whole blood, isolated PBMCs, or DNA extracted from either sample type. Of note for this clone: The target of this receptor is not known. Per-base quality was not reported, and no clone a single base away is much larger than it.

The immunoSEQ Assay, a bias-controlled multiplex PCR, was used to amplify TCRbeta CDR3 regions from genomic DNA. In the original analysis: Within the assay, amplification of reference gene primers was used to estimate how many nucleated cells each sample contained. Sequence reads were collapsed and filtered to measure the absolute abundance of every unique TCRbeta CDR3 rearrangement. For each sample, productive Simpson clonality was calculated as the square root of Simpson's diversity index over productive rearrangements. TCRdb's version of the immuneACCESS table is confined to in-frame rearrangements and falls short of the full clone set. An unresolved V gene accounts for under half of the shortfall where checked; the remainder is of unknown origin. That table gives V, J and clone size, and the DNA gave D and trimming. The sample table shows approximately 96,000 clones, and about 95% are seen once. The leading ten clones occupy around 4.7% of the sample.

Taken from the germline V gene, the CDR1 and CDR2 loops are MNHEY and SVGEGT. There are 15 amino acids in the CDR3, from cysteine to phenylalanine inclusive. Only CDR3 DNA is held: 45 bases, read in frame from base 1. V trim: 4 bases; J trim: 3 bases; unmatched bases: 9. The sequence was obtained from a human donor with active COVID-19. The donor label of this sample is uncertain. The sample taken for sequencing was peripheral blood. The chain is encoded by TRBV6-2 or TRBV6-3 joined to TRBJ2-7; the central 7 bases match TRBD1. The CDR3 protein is CASSWVGTEDYEQYF. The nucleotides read TGTGCCAGCAGTTGGGTCGGGACAGAAGACTACGAGCAGTACTTC.